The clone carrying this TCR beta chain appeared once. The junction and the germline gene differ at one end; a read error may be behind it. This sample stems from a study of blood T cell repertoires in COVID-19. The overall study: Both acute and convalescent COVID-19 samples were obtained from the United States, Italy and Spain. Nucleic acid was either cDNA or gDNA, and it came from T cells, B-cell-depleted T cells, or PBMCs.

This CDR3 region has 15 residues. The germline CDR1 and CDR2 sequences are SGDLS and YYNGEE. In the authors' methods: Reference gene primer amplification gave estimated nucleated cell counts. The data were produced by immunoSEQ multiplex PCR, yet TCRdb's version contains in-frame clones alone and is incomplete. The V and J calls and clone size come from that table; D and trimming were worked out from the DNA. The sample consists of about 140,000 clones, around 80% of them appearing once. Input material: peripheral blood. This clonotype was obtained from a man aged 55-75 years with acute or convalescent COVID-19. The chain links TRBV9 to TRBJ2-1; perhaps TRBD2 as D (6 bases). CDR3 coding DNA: TGTGCCAGCAGCGCTTCTAGCGATTCCTTCAATGAGCAGTTCTTC. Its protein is CASSASSDSFNEQFF. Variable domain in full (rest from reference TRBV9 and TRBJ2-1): DSGVTQTPKHLITATGQRVTLRCSPRSGDLSVYWYQQSLDQGLQFLIQYYNGEERAKGNILERFSAQQFPDLHSELNLSSLELGDSALYFCASSASSDSFNEQFFGPGTRLTVL.